The T cell receptor beta chain described here comes from a study of Ad26.COV2.S vaccination and SARS-CoV-2 variants. Background on the study: The vaccine Ad26.COV2.S was put into the muscle once, or twice with 56 days between.

Repertoires were generated with immunoSEQ multiplex PCR, while TCRdb's copy carries only in-frame clones and drops some. Here the sample spans about 220,000 clones, more than 75% being singletons. As to treatment: 19 received Ad26.COV2.S at low or high dose, single or two shots; 5 received placebo; per-sample allocation not given. After the first vaccine or placebo injection, samples were drawn on day 63. In the vaccine, an Ad26 vector expressed the SARS-CoV-2 spike of the Wuhan strain. Study findings and constraints: Vaccine recipients had higher spike-specific TCR breadth than placebo recipients. Total responses of T cells may have been underestimated by the analyses of TCR breadth and depth.

This CDR3 has 15 amino acids. Between the trimmed V and J ends, which lost 4 bases and 2 bases, there was a span of 15 bases. Germline-derived CDR1 and CDR2 are SNHLY and FYNNEI. This clone was counted once. What it binds is unknown. The specimen comprised peripheral blood, sampled in a trial of Ad26.COV2.S vaccine versus placebo. This clonotype was obtained from a person between 18 and 65 years old who received the Ad26.COV2.S COVID-19 vaccine or a placebo. The genes are TRBV2 and TRBJ2-7, with D maybe TRBD1 (5 bases). The CDR3 region is CASSVVGVPAYEQYF. CDR3 nucleotides: TGTGCCAGCAGTGTTGTAGGGGTCCCCGCCTACGAGCAGTACTTC.